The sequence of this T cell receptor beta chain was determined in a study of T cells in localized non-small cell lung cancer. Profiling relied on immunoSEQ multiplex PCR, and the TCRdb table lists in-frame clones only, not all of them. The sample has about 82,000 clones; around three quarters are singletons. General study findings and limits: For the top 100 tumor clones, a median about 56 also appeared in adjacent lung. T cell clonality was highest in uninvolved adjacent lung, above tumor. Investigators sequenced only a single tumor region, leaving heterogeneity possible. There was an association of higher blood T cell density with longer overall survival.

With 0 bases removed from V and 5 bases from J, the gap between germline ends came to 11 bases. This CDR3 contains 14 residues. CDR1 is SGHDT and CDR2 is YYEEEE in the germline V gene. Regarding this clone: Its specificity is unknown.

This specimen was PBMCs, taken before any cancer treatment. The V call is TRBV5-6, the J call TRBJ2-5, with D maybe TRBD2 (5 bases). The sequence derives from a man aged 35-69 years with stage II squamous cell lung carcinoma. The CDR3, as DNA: TGTGCCAGCAGCTTGGCGTTGGGCGGGGAGACCCAGTACTTC. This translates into CASSLALGGETQYF.